This T cell receptor (beta chain) was recovered during a study of shared clonotypes between healthy human individuals. The sample holds a few counts of this clone. At the deep level, the assay was run. Every subset's genomic DNA went evenly onto several immunoSEQ plates. Here immunoSEQ multiplex PCR was the method, and the copy in TCRdb shows in-frame clones only, minus some. The sample consists of millions of clones, roughly 95% of them appearing once. The germline CDR1 and CDR2 sequences are MDHEN and SYDVKM. The CDR3 loop spans 18 amino acids. J gave up 0 bases and V 3 bases, and 8 bases lay outside the gene matches.

This clonotype was sampled from a man aged 18 to 30 in good health. The chain links TRBV28 to TRBJ2-2, with 9 bases fitting TRBD1. Sequencing used naive CD4+ T cells sorted from blood. Subset indicated: CD45RA+ positively selected. CDR3 region: CASSFPLRQGANTGELFF. As DNA, the CDR3 is TGTGCCAGCAGTTTCCCACTAAGACAGGGGGCGAACACCGGGGAGCTGTTTTTT.